Following are 22 T cell receptor beta chains from one sample sequenced in a study of tumor-infiltrating lymphocytes in localized non-small cell lung cancer. Measured with immunoSEQ multiplex PCR; TCRdb has only the in-frame clones, and not every one. The table lists 10,000 to 15,000 clones, 70% to 90% of them singletons. The sequenced sample consisted of lung tumor tissue. These receptors all come from a human donor with non-small cell lung cancer.

The chain uses TRBV21-1 and TRBJ2-5. TRBV21-1 is a pseudogene segment. The CDR3 spans 16 residues. This CDR3 reads CASSPSLPDGQETQYF. The CDR3 nucleotides are TGTGCCAGCAGCCCCTCCCTCCCCGACGGACAAGAGACCCAGTACTTC.

This chain links TRBV9 with TRBJ2-7, with a weak D call TRBD2 (6 bases). With 0 bases removed from V and 2 bases from J, the gap between germline ends came to 12 bases. The germline CDR1 and CDR2 sequences are SGDLS and YYNGEE. This CDR3 spans 15 amino acids. The CDR3 bases are TGTGCCAGCAGCGTAGAGGCTAGCGTCGCCTACGAGCAGTACTTC. Its protein product is CASSVEASVAYEQYF.

V is TRBV6-1 and J is TRBJ2-7, with D unclear. Deletions cut 2 bases from V and 8 bases from J, with 19 bases between. The CDR3 has 15 residues. Per the germline V gene, CDR1 is MNHNS and CDR2 is SASEGT. The CDR3 here is CASSENSVWSAKQYF. DNA for the CDR3: TGTGCCAGCAGTGAAAATTCGGTATGGTCTGCTAAGCAGTACTTC.

This chain joins TRBV6-5 and TRBJ2-6; D gene uncertain. V gave up 8 bases and J gave up 2 bases, with 13 bases separating them. The CDR3 length is 15 residues. Germline-derived CDR1 and CDR2 are MNHEY and SVGAGI. The CDR3 is CASCSPVAGANVLTF. The CDR3 nucleotides read TGTGCCAGCTGCTCCCCCGTTGCTGGGGCCAACGTCCTGACTTTC.

V is TRBV29-1 and J is TRBJ2-5; D perhaps matches TRBD1 (6 bases). V lost 7 bases to trimming and J lost 4 bases, with 22 bases between them. The CDR3 runs 15 residues. Germline V gives CDR1 SQVTM, CDR2 ANQGSEA. The CDR3 sequence is CSGDLWDEGGETQYF. Written as DNA, the CDR3 is TGCAGCGGTGACCTGTGGGACGAAGGGGGAGAGACCCAGTACTTC.

The genes are TRBV7-9 and TRBJ2-3; maybe TRBD2 (7 bases). The V end lost 6 bases, the J end lost 1 base, and 17 bases lay between the germline ends. Germline-derived CDR1 and CDR2 are SEHNR and FQNEAQ (reference sequence). The CDR3 runs 16 residues. The CDR3 nucleotides read TGTGCCAGCAGTCTAAAGGGGGGGAGCGGCACAGATACGCAGTATTTT. Its translation is CASSLKGGSGTDTQYF.

This clone was observed once. The chain uses TRBV2 and TRBJ2-7; 7 bases fit TRBD2. Germline V gives CDR1 SNHLY, CDR2 FYNNEI. This CDR3 is 14 amino acids long. V shed 6 bases and J 3 bases; nucleotides not matched to a gene: 8. The CDR3 bases are TGTGCCAGCAGAAATCAGCTAGCGGACTACGAGCAGTACTTC. Protein product: CASRNQLADYEQYF.

The chain has TRBV6-1 and TRBJ2-3; TRBD1 is a possible D gene (6 bases). The CDR3 has 15 residues. Deletions cut 1 base from V and 5 bases from J, with 13 bases between. Germline CDR1 and CDR2: MNHNS and SASEGT. CDR3 protein: CASSEDRVAGDTQYF. CDR3 in DNA: TGTGCCAGCAGTGAAGACAGGGTGGCTGGAGATACGCAGTATTTT.

V and J are TRBV14 and TRBJ2-7, with D possibly TRBD2 on 6 matching bases. The CDR3 is 14 residues long. Trimming removed 0 bases from V and 6 bases from J, with 12 bases in between. In germline, CDR1 is SGHDN, CDR2 FVKESK. CDR3 residues: CASSQDIGRGEQYF. The CDR3 DNA reads as TGTGCCAGCAGCCAAGACATCGGGAGAGGCGAGCAGTACTTC.

The chain uses TRBV7-9 and TRBJ2-7; D not resolved. Trimming took off 5 bases at V and 0 bases at J, with 20 bases between the two ends. This CDR3 is built from 17 residues. Germline V gene data show CDR1 as SEHNR and CDR2 as FQNEAQ (reference sequence). The CDR3 coding sequence is TGTGCCAGCAGCCCAGAGTTGGGCGGAAGTAGCTCCTACGAGCAGTACTTC. Its protein is CASSPELGGSSSYEQYF.

The rearrangement uses TRBV5-4 and TRBJ2-1; D might be TRBD1 (6 bases). CDR3 size: 16 residues. Germline V gives CDR1 SGHNT, CDR2 YYREEE (reference sequence). Trimming left V 2 bases short and J 0 bases short, with 12 bases between. The CDR3 nucleotides read TGTGCCAGCAGCTTACTGGCAGGGGTCTCCTACAATGAGCAGTTCTTC. Translation gives CASSLLAGVSYNEQFF.

The chain combines TRBV4-1 with TRBJ2-2; 7 bases map to TRBD2. This CDR3 contains 16 residues. Germline CDR1 MGHRA, CDR2 YSYEKL. V trimming: 6 bases; J trimming: 4 bases; junction bases outside the gene matches: 11. The CDR3, as DNA: TGCGCCAGCAGTCTAACGCGGACTAGGCCCACCGGGGAGCTGTTTTTT. This codes for CASSLTRTRPTGELFF.

The chain couples TRBV2 to TRBJ1-4; no clear D gene. V was pared by 9 bases and J by 7 bases, with 18 bases between. Germline V gene sequence: CDR1 SNHLY, CDR2 FYNNEI. The CDR3 extends over 14 amino acids. CDR3 amino acids: CASGRQLRSEKLFF. As DNA, the CDR3 is TGTGCCAGTGGTCGTCAGCTGCGTTCTGAAAAACTGTTTTTT.

This clone was observed a handful of times. This chain joins TRBV15 and TRBJ2-7, with D uncertain. Trimming cost V 0 bases and J 1 base, with 16 bases left between them. This CDR3 contains 17 residues. Looked up from germline, CDR1 is LNHNV and CDR2 is YYDKDF (reference sequence). The CDR3 loop reads CATSRDLVLGQSYEQYF. CDR3 bases: TGTGCCACCAGCAGAGATCTAGTATTGGGCCAGTCCTACGAGCAGTACTTC.

The V and J genes are TRBV7-2 and TRBJ1-2, with unresolved D. Germline CDR1 reads SGHTA; CDR2 reads FQGNSA. Trimming cost V 5 bases and J 8 bases, with 12 bases left between them. This CDR3 is built from 12 residues. The CDR3 DNA reads TGTGCCAGCAGCCCGTCGAGCTCCGGCTACACCTTC. Translated: CASSPSSSGYTF.

This rearrangement joins TRBV4-1 to TRBJ2-1; 13 bases fit TRBD2. The CDR3 runs to 16 residues. V lost 4 bases and J lost 4; bases outside the gene matches: 4. Looked up from germline, CDR1 is MGHRA and CDR2 is YSYEKL. The CDR3 DNA is TGCGCCAGCAGCCCGGGGGGACTAGCGGGGTACAATGAGCAGTTCTTC. Its protein product is CASSPGGLAGYNEQFF.

The chain links TRBV5-6 to TRBJ1-1; 7 bases are a match to TRBD1. With V trimmed by 4 bases and J by 4 bases, 4 bases remained unmatched. The CDR3 consists of 13 residues. Germline CDR1 reads SGHDT; CDR2 reads YYEEEE. The CDR3 loop is CASSRRGSTEAFF. The CDR3 DNA is TGTGCCAGCAGCCGCAGGGGGAGCACTGAAGCTTTCTTT.

The chain is built from TRBV9 and TRBJ2-7; D call uncertain. The CDR3 covers 13 residues. Germline lookup yields CDR1 SGDLS and CDR2 YYNGEE. V lost 0 bases and J lost 1, with 5 bases in between. In DNA form, the CDR3 reads TGTGCCAGCAGCGTAGTACCTTCCTACGAGCAGTACTTC. This gives the protein CASSVVPSYEQYF.

This chain uses TRBV29-1 with TRBJ1-1; 11 nucleotides match TRBD1. This CDR3 spans 14 amino acids. Germline V gene lookup returns CDR1 SQVTM and CDR2 ANQGSEA. Trimming took 7 bases from V and 1 from J; bases not matched to a gene: 5. Here the CDR3 reads CSDPGQGENTEAFF. CDR3 DNA: TGCAGCGATCCGGGACAGGGGGAGAACACTGAAGCTTTCTTT.

The chain joins TRBV7-6 to TRBJ2-3; unclear D gene. Germline CDR1 and CDR2: SGHVS and FNYEAQ. The CDR3 length is 13 residues. V lost 1 base and J 6 bases, leaving 8 bases between the germline ends. The DNA for the CDR3 is TGTGCCAGCAGCTTAGGTCCCTCGGATACGCAGTATTTT. Translating gives CASSLGPSDTQYF.

J is TRBJ2-7 and V is TRBV6-6, with D hard to call. CDR3 length: 13 residues. Trimming left V 2 bases short and J 4 bases short, with 9 bases between. Germline-derived CDR1 and CDR2 are MNHNY and SVGAGI (reference sequence). CDR3 DNA sequence: TGTGCCAGCAGTTACGATTTGGCATACGAGCAGTACTTC. This translates into CASSYDLAYEQYF.

This chain joins TRBV5-1 and TRBJ2-3; maybe TRBD2 (5 bases). The V gene's germline CDR1 is SGHRS and CDR2 YFSETQ. The CDR3 loop spans 13 amino acids. V was clipped by 4 bases and J by 2 bases, with 8 bases between them. Here the CDR3 reads CASSPGITDTQYF. Here the CDR3 DNA reads TGCGCCAGCAGCCCCGGGATCACAGATACGCAGTATTTT.